The rows below give T cell receptor beta chains drawn from one sample of a study of PD-1 blockade in classical Hodgkin lymphoma. Generated by immunoSEQ multiplex PCR, the TCRdb table keeps only in-frame clones and is missing some. Of approximately 160,000 clones listed, approximately 80% were seen once; the top ten hold 7% to 9.5%. The source was peripheral blood mononuclear cells (PBMCs), collected before the second cycle of nivolumab. The receptor set was obtained from a human donor with classical Hodgkin lymphoma. Both conserved end residues are part of each CDR3. D genes are given only for firm matches. The size of a clone is reported for some rows only, either as once, few or many, or as a class for expanded clones.

d_gene: -; j_gene: TRBJ1-5; v_gene: TRBV19; abundance: few; CDR3aa: CAPNLAVSNQPQHF; CDR3nt: TGTGCCCCAAACCTGGCCGTAAGCAATCAGCCCCAGCATTTT
d_gene: -; j_gene: TRBJ2-2; v_gene: TRBV2; abundance: -; CDR3aa: CASSYRDLGTGELFF; CDR3nt: TGTGCCAGCAGTTACAGGGACCTGGGGACCGGGGAGCTGTTTTTT
d_gene: TRBD1; j_gene: TRBJ2-4; v_gene: TRBV5-6; abundance: -; CDR3aa: CASSLDTGGEAKNIQYF; CDR3nt: TGTGCCAGCAGCTTGGACACAGGGGGCGAAGCCAAAAACATTCAGTACTTC
d_gene: TRBD2; j_gene: TRBJ2-7; v_gene: TRBV18; abundance: -; CDR3aa: CASSPTSDAPLLYEQYF; CDR3nt: TGTGCCAGCTCACCGACTAGCGATGCCCCACTTCTGTACGAGCAGTACTTC
d_gene: -; j_gene: TRBJ1-6; v_gene: TRBV6-5; abundance: -; CDR3aa: CASSYIGLFNSPLHF; CDR3nt: TGTGCCAGCAGTTATATCGGGCTCTTCAATTCACCCCTCCACTTT
d_gene: -; j_gene: TRBJ1-2; v_gene: TRBV11-2; abundance: once; CDR3aa: CASSLDIVKPSYGYTF; CDR3nt: TGTGCCAGCAGCTTAGATATCGTAAAGCCAAGTTATGGCTACACCTTC
d_gene: -; j_gene: TRBJ1-4; v_gene: TRBV7-9; abundance: -; CDR3aa: CASSLGGQLNEKLFF; CDR3nt: TGTGCCAGCAGCTTAGGAGGACAGCTTAATGAAAAACTGTTTTTT
d_gene: -; j_gene: TRBJ1-1; v_gene: TRBV10-3; abundance: -; CDR3aa: CAISPHDSTEAFF; CDR3nt: TGTGCCATCAGTCCCCACGACAGTACTGAAGCTTTCTTT
d_gene: TRBD1; j_gene: TRBJ1-1; v_gene: TRBV6-5; abundance: -; CDR3aa: CASSYPGHRGMEAFF; CDR3nt: TGTGCCAGCAGTTACCCGGGGCACAGGGGGATGGAAGCTTTCTTT
d_gene: TRBD1; j_gene: TRBJ2-3; v_gene: TRBV10-3; abundance: -; CDR3aa: CAISDGQATDTQYF; CDR3nt: TGTGCCATCAGTGACGGACAGGCTACAGATACGCAGTATTTT
d_gene: -; j_gene: TRBJ2-7; v_gene: TRBV19; abundance: -; CDR3aa: CASSMNQESEQYF; CDR3nt: TGTGCCAGTAGTATGAACCAGGAATCCGAGCAGTACTTC
d_gene: -; j_gene: TRBJ2-5; v_gene: TRBV7-7; abundance: once; CDR3aa: CASSPDSEETQYF; CDR3nt: TGTGCTAGCAGCCCGGACTCCGAAGAGACCCAGTACTTC
d_gene: TRBD1; j_gene: TRBJ2-1; v_gene: TRBV7-8; abundance: -; CDR3aa: CASSTGTGVLTGQIENYNEQFF; CDR3nt: TGTGCCAGCAGCACCGGGACAGGGGTCTTAACGGGCCAAATAGAGAACTACAATGAGCAGTTCTTC
d_gene: TRBD1; j_gene: TRBJ1-6; v_gene: TRBV10-3; abundance: -; CDR3aa: CAISTNRGGNSPLHF; CDR3nt: TGTGCCATCAGTACCAACAGGGGCGGTAATTCACCCCTCCACTTT
d_gene: -; j_gene: TRBJ2-7; v_gene: TRBV5-8; abundance: -; CDR3aa: CASSLGRGNSYEQYF; CDR3nt: TGTGCCAGCAGCTTGGGTAGGGGGAACTCCTACGAGCAGTACTTC
d_gene: TRBD1; j_gene: TRBJ2-3; v_gene: TRBV5-8; abundance: -; CDR3aa: CASSLGPGGWSDTQYF; CDR3nt: TGTGCCAGCAGCTTGGGCCCAGGGGGCTGGTCAGATACGCAGTATTTT
d_gene: TRBD2; j_gene: TRBJ2-1; v_gene: TRBV5-4; abundance: -; CDR3aa: CASSFGLAGADEQFF; CDR3nt: TGTGCCAGCAGTTTCGGACTAGCGGGAGCGGATGAGCAGTTCTTC
d_gene: -; j_gene: TRBJ2-1; v_gene: TRBV20-1; abundance: -; CDR3aa: CSARGYNEQFF; CDR3nt: TGCAGTGCTAGGGGTTACAATGAGCAGTTCTTC